What follows are 32 T cell receptor beta chains derived from one specimen sequenced in a study of cytomegalovirus exposure and HLA in healthy donors. Primers for the PCR totalled 60 Vbeta and 13 Jbeta. Sequencing used immunoSEQ multiplex PCR; TCRdb keeps in-frame clones, though not all of them. Found here are under 150,000 clones, about 78% of them singletons; the top ten hold approximately 2.9%. The sequenced material came from PBMCs. The receptors stem from a human donor in good health.

The V call is TRBV6-6, the J call TRBJ1-5; D gene unclear. Between the trimmed V and J ends, which lost 7 bases and 9 bases, there was a span of 25 bases. Germline values: CDR1 MNHNY, CDR2 SVGAGI (reference sequence). The CDR3 contains 16 residues. The CDR3: CASTYLIRGGSGPQHF. CDR3 nucleotide sequence: TGTGCCAGCACCTACTTGATTCGGGGAGGGTCGGGGCCCCAGCATTTT.

This chain connects TRBV7-9 to TRBJ2-3; D is perhaps TRBD1 (5 bases). The CDR3 spans 14 residues. V lost 3 bases and J lost 4, with 11 bases in between. The germline V gene encodes CDR1 SEHNR and CDR2 FQNEAQ (reference sequence). The CDR3 loop reads CASSFSLGPDTQYF. DNA of the CDR3: TGTGCCAGCAGCTTCTCACTGGGGCCAGATACGCAGTATTTT. Looking up the rest from reference TRBV7-9 and TRBJ2-3 gives the full variable domain: DTGVSQNPRHKITKRGQNVTFRCDPISEHNRLYWYRQTLGQGPEFLTYFQNEAQLEKSRLLSDRFSAERPKGSFSTLEIQRTEQGDSAMYLCASSFSLGPDTQYFGPGTRLTVL.

This chain joins TRBV10-1 and TRBJ1-2; no clear D. The CDR3 has 14 amino acids. The germline CDR1 and CDR2 sequences are WNHNN and SYGVQD (reference sequence). The germline V and J ends were trimmed by 9 bases and 8 bases, with 22 bases remaining between them. The CDR3: CASPLGRLVSGYTF. The CDR3 DNA reads TGCGCCAGTCCGTTGGGGAGATTGGTCAGCGGCTACACCTTC.

J is TRBJ2-5 and V is TRBV7-8; TRBD2 matches at 10 bases. V shed 3 bases, J shed 4 bases, and the junction held 2 bases outside the gene matches. The V gene's germline CDR1 is SGHVS and CDR2 FQNEAQ. The CDR3 is 14 amino acids. This CDR3 reads CASSLSGGVETQYF. The CDR3, as DNA: TGTGCCAGCAGCTTGAGCGGGGGGGTAGAGACCCAGTACTTC.

This clone was detected a few times. The chain links TRBV5-4 to TRBJ2-1, with D maybe TRBD2 (5 bases). Trimming removed 0 bases at V and 10 bases at J, with 17 bases between. There are 15 residues in the CDR3. The germline gives CDR1 SGHNT, CDR2 YYREEE (reference sequence). This CDR3 is CASSLALATQEEQFF. The DNA for the CDR3 is TGTGCCAGCAGCTTGGCCCTAGCCACGCAGGAGGAGCAGTTCTTC.

The CDR3 bases are TGTGCCAGCAGTTACTTAGCGGGGGGATCTGGGACCCAGTACTTC. Amino acid sequence: CASSYLAGGSGTQYF. The genes are TRBV6-5 and TRBJ2-5, with 10 bases matching TRBD2. V was clipped by 1 base and J by 7 bases; unmatched bases: 6. Germline assignment: CDR1 MNHEY and CDR2 SVGAGI. The CDR3 is made up of 15 amino acids.

The rearrangement links TRBV7-2 to TRBJ2-5; 16 bases are shared with TRBD2. The CDR3 has 19 amino acids. The germline CDR1 and CDR2 sequences are SGHTA and FQGNSA. Trimming took 4 bases from V and 2 from J; bases not matched to a gene: 10. The DNA of the CDR3 is TGTGCCAGCAGCTATTTCCCGGGACTAGCGGGGGGGTTGCAAGAGACCCAGTACTTC. This gives the protein CASSYFPGLAGGLQETQYF.

J is TRBJ2-1 and V is TRBV20-1; no definite D call. CDR1 and CDR2 (germline): DFQATT, SNEGSKA (reference sequence). The V gene lost 1 base and the J gene lost 7 bases, with 5 bases spanning the gap. The CDR3 contains 11 residues. CDR3 in DNA: TGCAGTGCTAGAGCCCCAAATGAGCAGTTCTTC. Protein product: CSARAPNEQFF.

The V gene is TRBV30, the J gene TRBJ2-3; D gene ambiguous. V lost 6 bases, J lost 5 bases, and 9 bases lay in between. Germline CDR1 and CDR2: GTSNPN and SVGIG (reference sequence). This CDR3 has 11 amino acids. The CDR3 loop reads CACRYIDTQYF. CDR3 nucleotides: TGTGCCTGCCGATACATAGATACGCAGTATTTT.

This clone was detected a few times. The V call is TRBV6-5, the J call TRBJ2-7; 7 bases are a match to TRBD1. This CDR3 comprises 16 residues. In germline, CDR1 is MNHEY, CDR2 SVGAGI. J was trimmed by 0 bases and V by 3 bases; bases with no gene match: 8. CDR3 sequence (DNA): TGTGCCAGCAGTTATCAGGGGGAAGGTTTCTCCTACGAGCAGTACTTC. This encodes CASSYQGEGFSYEQYF.

This clone was observed a single time. The chain recombines TRBV6-5 with TRBJ1-1; no reliable D call. Germline V gene data show CDR1 as MNHEY and CDR2 as SVGAGI. The CDR3 has 14 residues. With 1 base removed from V and 9 bases from J, the gap between germline ends came to 15 bases. The CDR3 sequence is CASSYLLRGGQAFF. DNA for the CDR3: TGTGCCAGCAGTTACTTATTGCGGGGAGGGCAAGCTTTCTTT.

The rearrangement links TRBV18 to TRBJ1-2, with 9 positions matching TRBD1. CDR3 length equals 17 residues. Trimming took 6 bases from V and 4 from J; bases not matched to a gene: 15. The germline V gene encodes CDR1 KGHSH and CDR2 LQKENI. CDR3 nucleotides: TGTGCCAGCTCCTTGGACAGGGGACGCACCGCCGTCTATGGCTACACCTTC. Translation: CASSLDRGRTAVYGYTF. The variable domain in full, completed from reference TRBV18 and TRBJ1-2, reads NAGVMQNPRHLVRRRGQEARLRCSPMKGHSHVYWYRQLPEEGLKFMVYLQKENIIDESGMPKERFSAEFPKEGPSILRIQQVVRGDSAAYFCASSLDRGRTAVYGYTFGSGTRLTVV.

The V call is TRBV5-1, the J call TRBJ1-6; 7 nucleotides agree with TRBD1. The CDR3 runs 13 residues. V dropped 4 bases and J dropped 10; count of bases not matched to a gene: 5. Per the germline V gene, CDR1 is SGHRS and CDR2 is YFSETQ. CDR3 nucleotide sequence: TGCGCCAGCAGCCCGGACAGGAGCTCACCCCTCCACTTT. It codes for CASSPDRSSPLHF.

The chain is built from TRBV23-1 and TRBJ2-2; D remains ambiguous. TRBV23-1 carries the ORF label, with uncertain function. The V gene lost 1 base and the J gene lost 2 bases, with 14 bases spanning the gap. The CDR3 length is 17 residues. The CDR3, as DNA: TGCGCCAGCAGTCAATTGGTAGCATTCTCTAACACCGGGGAGCTGTTTTTT. Protein product: CASSQLVAFSNTGELFF.

In regard to this clone: At one boundary the junction diverges from the germline segment, which might be a read error. The chain has TRBV7-9 and TRBJ2-5; 10 nucleotides agree with TRBD1. Germline V gene lookup returns CDR1 SEHNR and CDR2 FQNEAQ (reference sequence). The CDR3 is made up of 14 amino acids. CDR3 in amino acids: CSSSIGQGEETQYF. The CDR3 DNA follows: TGTTCCAGCAGCATCGGACAGGGGGAGGAGACCCAGTACTTC.

The chain recombines TRBV5-1 with TRBJ2-1; D is unclear. The germline V and J ends were trimmed by 0 bases and 0 bases, with 10 bases remaining between them. Looked up from germline, CDR1 is SGHRS and CDR2 is YFSETQ. The CDR3 is 16 residues long. Here the CDR3 reads CASSLGIPSSYNEQFF. CDR3 sequence (DNA): TGCGCCAGCAGCTTGGGTATACCGAGCTCCTACAATGAGCAGTTCTTC.

The V gene is TRBV27, the J gene TRBJ2-1, with 9 nucleotides matching TRBD2. The CDR3 has 15 amino acids. The V gene's germline CDR1 is MNHEY and CDR2 SMNVEV (reference sequence). J lost 6 bases, V lost 8 bases, and 11 bases had no gene match. CDR3 residues: CASSLGSSGSNEQFF. The CDR3 nucleotides are TGTGCCAGCTCTTTAGGGAGTAGCGGGAGCAATGAGCAGTTCTTC.

The chain recombines TRBV9 with TRBJ2-5; TRBD2 matches 10 bases. The junction had 4 bases not matched to a gene; V was cut back by 3 bases and J by 5 bases. Per germline, CDR1 SGDLS and CDR2 YYNGEE. The CDR3 length is 14 residues. This CDR3 is CASSAALAGETQYF. CDR3 in DNA: TGTGCCAGCAGCGCCGCACTAGCGGGGGAGACCCAGTACTTC.

This clone was observed a few times. V and J are TRBV11-2 and TRBJ1-4, with D possibly TRBD1 on 5 matching bases. The CDR3 sequence is 14 residues long. The V end was cut by 5 bases, the J end by 8 bases, with 15 bases between. Looked up from germline, CDR1 is SGHAT and CDR2 is FQNNGV. DNA of the CDR3: TGTGCCAGCAGCCCCCAGGGCTTTGGGGAAAAACTGTTTTTT. This encodes CASSPQGFGEKLFF.

V usage is TRBV19 and J usage is TRBJ2-5; D is perhaps TRBD1 or TRBD2 (9 bases each). Trimming left V 6 bases short and J 3 bases short, with 29 bases between. Germline CDR1 reads LNHDA; CDR2 reads SQIVND (reference sequence). The CDR3 covers 19 residues. The CDR3 coding sequence is TGTGCCAGTAGCCCTGGGACAGGGAGAGAGTTAGCGGGGGAAGAGACCCAGTACTTC. Protein: CASSPGTGRELAGEETQYF.

V and J are TRBV6-1 and TRBJ2-1; 9 bases are shared with TRBD2. The CDR3 is made up of 15 amino acids. The germline gives CDR1 MNHNS, CDR2 SASEGT. Trimming at V came to 6 bases and at J to 8 bases, leaving 11 bases not matched to a gene. The CDR3 sequence is CASSQRGLALDEQFF. In DNA form, the CDR3 reads TGTGCCAGCAGCCAACGGGGACTAGCTTTGGATGAGCAGTTCTTC.

This chain links TRBV6-1 with TRBJ1-1; TRBD1 is a possible D gene (6 bases). Germline CDR1 and CDR2: MNHNS and SASEGT. CDR3 size: 15 residues. The V and J ends lost 9 bases and 2 bases respectively, with 19 bases between them. The CDR3 loop is CASSGPPGANTEAFF. In DNA form, the CDR3 reads TGTGCCAGTTCCGGCCCCCCAGGGGCAAACACTGAAGCTTTCTTT.

The V and J genes are TRBV9 and TRBJ2-2; TRBD1 is a possible D gene (5 bases). Looked up from germline, CDR1 is SGDLS and CDR2 is YYNGEE. Trimming removed 1 base from V and 6 bases from J, with 10 bases in between. This CDR3 has 14 amino acids. The CDR3 spells CASSVPQVAGELFF. The CDR3 nucleotides are TGTGCCAGCAGCGTACCACAGGTGGCCGGGGAGCTGTTTTTT.

The chain joins TRBV7-9 to TRBJ1-6; possible D gene TRBD1, 6 bases. With 0 bases removed from V and 2 bases from J, the gap between germline ends came to 8 bases. There are 16 residues in the CDR3. The germline gives CDR1 SEHNR, CDR2 FQNEAQ (reference sequence). CDR3 coding DNA: TGTGCCAGCAGCTTAGCGGGGGCAACCTATAATTCACCCCTCCACTTT. It encodes CASSLAGATYNSPLHF.

This sequence joins TRBV4-1 and TRBJ2-3; possibly TRBD2 for D (6 bases). The CDR3 has 13 amino acids. The ends were cut back, 1 base at V and 6 bases at J, with 8 bases in the middle. In germline, CDR1 is MGHRA, CDR2 YSYEKL. This CDR3 reads CASSQGLEDTQYF. CDR3 coding DNA: TGCGCCAGCAGCCAAGGACTAGAGGATACGCAGTATTTT.

As to this clone: The sample holds other DNA sequences that translate to the same CDR3. The CDR3 is CASSFLSGTDTQYF. DNA of the CDR3: TGTGCCAGCAGTTTTCTCTCTGGCACAGATACGCAGTATTTT. V and J are TRBV28 and TRBJ2-3; D gene uncertain. This CDR3 region has 14 residues. The germline CDR1 and CDR2 sequences are MDHEN and SYDVKM. The germline V and J ends were trimmed by 3 bases and 1 base, with 8 bases remaining between them. Looking up the rest from reference TRBV28 and TRBJ2-3 gives the full variable domain: DVKVTQSSRYLVKRTGEKVFLECVQDMDHENMFWYRQDPGLGLRLIYFSYDVKMKEKGDIPEGYSVSREKKERFSLILESASTNQTSMYLCASSFLSGTDTQYFGPGTRLTVL.

In its sample, this clone was seen a few times. This rearrangement joins TRBV27 to TRBJ2-1; 7 bases line up with TRBD2. CDR1 MNHEY and CDR2 SMNVEV come from the germline V gene (reference sequence). The J segment lost 9 bases and the V segment lost 7 bases, leaving 21 bases of the junction unmatched. CDR3 length: 17 amino acids. The CDR3 DNA sequence: TGTGCCAGCAAACCTATAACCCTAGCGGATAGGGGTGGTGAGCAGTTCTTC. It codes for CASKPITLADRGGEQFF.

This CDR3 is CASKTGGPDTGELFF. The CDR3 DNA follows: TGTGCCAGCAAGACAGGGGGACCGGACACCGGGGAGCTGTTTTTT. The rearrangement joins TRBV6-5 to TRBJ2-2, with 9 bases matching TRBD1. The CDR3 runs 15 residues. Germline V gene sequence: CDR1 MNHEY, CDR2 SVGAGI. Trimming removed 7 bases from V and 3 bases from J; junction bases left unmatched: 6.

This clone is a singleton in its sample. The chain employs TRBV4-2 and TRBJ1-4, with TRBD1 as a possible D gene (5 bases). V was clipped by 1 base and J by 5 bases, with 8 bases between them. The CDR3 runs 14 residues. In germline, CDR1 is LGHNA, CDR2 YNFKEQ. CDR3 coding DNA: TGTGCCAGCAGCCAAGGACAGTTAAATGAAAAACTGTTTTTT. Translating it yields CASSQGQLNEKLFF.

The chain carries TRBV9 and TRBJ1-1; no firm D call. The CDR3 covers 15 residues. Per germline, CDR1 SGDLS and CDR2 YYNGEE. V lost 0 bases and J 3 bases, leaving 12 bases between the germline ends. The CDR3 spells CASSVGALPYTEAFF. CDR3 in DNA: TGTGCCAGCAGCGTAGGGGCATTACCTTACACTGAAGCTTTCTTT.

The chain employs TRBV21-1 and TRBJ1-1; TRBD1 is the table's D call, not checked against the DNA. TRBV21-1 has pseudogene status. CDR3 length equals 15 residues. The CDR3: CATPDRGKAVTEAFF. CDR3 nucleotides: TGTGCCACCCCAGACAGGGGAAAGGCAGTCACTGAAGCTTTCTTT.

This clone has more than one count but fewer than ten. The rearrangement links TRBV7-9 to TRBJ2-1, with TRBD2 matching over 8 bases. Germline assignment: CDR1 SEHNR and CDR2 FQNEAQ (reference sequence). This CDR3 spans 16 amino acids. Germline trimming cut 5 bases from V and 4 bases from J; bases unmatched to any gene: 10. CDR3 in DNA: TGTGCCAGCAGCCCGAACCTCCTAGCGGGTTACAATGAGCAGTTCTTC. Amino acids: CASSPNLLAGYNEQFF.